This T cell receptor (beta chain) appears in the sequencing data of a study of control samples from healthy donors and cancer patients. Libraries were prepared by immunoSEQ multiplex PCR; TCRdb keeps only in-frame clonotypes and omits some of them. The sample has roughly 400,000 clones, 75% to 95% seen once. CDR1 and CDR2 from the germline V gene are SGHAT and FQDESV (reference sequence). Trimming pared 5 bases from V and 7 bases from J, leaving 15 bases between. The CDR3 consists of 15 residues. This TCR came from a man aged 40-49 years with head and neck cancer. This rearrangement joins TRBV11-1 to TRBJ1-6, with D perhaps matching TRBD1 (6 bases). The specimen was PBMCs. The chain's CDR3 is CASSRTGYYNSPLHF. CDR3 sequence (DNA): TGTGCCAGCAGCCGTACAGGGTATTACAATTCACCCCTCCACTTT.